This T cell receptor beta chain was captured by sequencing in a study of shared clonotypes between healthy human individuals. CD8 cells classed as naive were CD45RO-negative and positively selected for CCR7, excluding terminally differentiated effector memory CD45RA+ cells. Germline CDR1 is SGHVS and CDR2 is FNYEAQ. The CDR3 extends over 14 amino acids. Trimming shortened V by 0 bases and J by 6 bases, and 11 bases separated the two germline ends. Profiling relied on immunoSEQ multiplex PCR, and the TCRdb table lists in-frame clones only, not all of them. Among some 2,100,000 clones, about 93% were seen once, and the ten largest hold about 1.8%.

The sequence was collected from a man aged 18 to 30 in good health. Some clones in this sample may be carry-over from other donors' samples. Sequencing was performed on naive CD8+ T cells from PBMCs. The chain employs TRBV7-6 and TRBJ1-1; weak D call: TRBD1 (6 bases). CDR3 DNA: TGTGCCAGCAGCTTAGCGGGGGCGGGGGCTGAAGCTTTCTTT. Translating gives CASSLAGAGAEAFF.